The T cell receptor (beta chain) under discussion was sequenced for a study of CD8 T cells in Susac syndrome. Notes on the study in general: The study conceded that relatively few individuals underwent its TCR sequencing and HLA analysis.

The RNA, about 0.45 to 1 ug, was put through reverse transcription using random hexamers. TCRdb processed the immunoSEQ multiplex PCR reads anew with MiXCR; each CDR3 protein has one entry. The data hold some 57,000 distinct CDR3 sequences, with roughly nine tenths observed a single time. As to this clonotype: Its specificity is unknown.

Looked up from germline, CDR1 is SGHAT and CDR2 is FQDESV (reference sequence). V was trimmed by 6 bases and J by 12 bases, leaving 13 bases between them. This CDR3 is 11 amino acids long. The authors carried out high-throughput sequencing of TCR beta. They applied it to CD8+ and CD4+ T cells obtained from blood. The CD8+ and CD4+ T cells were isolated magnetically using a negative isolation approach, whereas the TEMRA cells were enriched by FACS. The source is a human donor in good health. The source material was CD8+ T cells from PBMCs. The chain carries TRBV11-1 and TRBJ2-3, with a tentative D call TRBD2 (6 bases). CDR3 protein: CASRGGVDQYF. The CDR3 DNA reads TGTGCCAGCAGGGGGGGAGTGGACCAGTATTTT.